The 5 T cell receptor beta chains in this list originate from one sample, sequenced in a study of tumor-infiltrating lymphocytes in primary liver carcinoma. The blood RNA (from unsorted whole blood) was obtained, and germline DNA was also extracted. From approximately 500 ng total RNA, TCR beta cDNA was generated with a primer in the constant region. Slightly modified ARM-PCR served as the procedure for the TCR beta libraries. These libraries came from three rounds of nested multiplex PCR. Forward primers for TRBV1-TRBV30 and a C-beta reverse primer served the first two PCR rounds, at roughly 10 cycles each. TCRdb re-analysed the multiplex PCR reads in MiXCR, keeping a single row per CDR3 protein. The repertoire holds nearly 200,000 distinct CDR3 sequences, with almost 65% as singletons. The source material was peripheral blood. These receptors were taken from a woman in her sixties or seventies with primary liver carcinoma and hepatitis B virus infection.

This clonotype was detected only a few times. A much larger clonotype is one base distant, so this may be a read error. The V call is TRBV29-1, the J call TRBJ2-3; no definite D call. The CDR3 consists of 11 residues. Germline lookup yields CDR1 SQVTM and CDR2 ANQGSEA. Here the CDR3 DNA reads TGCAGCGCTGAAAAGGCAGATACGCAGTATTTT. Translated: CSAEKADTQYF.

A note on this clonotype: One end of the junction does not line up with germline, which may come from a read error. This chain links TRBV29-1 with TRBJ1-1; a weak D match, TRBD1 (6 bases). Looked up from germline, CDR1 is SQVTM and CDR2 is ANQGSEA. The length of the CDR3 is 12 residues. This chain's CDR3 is CSVEEGGTEVFF. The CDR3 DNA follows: TGTAGCGTTGAGGAGGGGGGCACTGAAGTTTTCTTT.

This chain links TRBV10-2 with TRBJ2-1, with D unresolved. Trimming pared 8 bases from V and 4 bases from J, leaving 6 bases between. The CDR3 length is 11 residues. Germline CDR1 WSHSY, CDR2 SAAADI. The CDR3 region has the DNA TGCGCCAGCTTCCAGTACAATGAGCAGTTCTTC. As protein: CASFQYNEQFF.

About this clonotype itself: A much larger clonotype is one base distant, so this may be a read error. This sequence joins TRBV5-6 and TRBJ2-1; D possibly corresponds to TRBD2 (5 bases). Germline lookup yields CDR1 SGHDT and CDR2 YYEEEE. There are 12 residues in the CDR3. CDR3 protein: CSSSRGWDEQFF. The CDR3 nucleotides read TGTTCCAGCAGTCGGGGATGGGATGAGCAGTTCTTC.

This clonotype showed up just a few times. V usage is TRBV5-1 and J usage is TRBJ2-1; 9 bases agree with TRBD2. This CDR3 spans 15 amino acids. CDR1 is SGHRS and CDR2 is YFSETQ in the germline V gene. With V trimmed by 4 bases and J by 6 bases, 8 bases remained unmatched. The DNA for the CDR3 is TGCGCCAGCAGCGTCCTAGCGGGGAATTCCAATGAGCAGTTCTTC. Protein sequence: CASSVLAGNSNEQFF.